This T cell receptor (beta chain) was sequenced in a study of blood T cell repertoires in COVID-19 (dated by TCRdb to 2018 to 2021). With respect to the entire study: Collaborator samples came from the United States, Italy and Spain and covered acute and convalescent phases of COVID-19. The material from the prospective study consisted of cDNA or gDNA derived from T cells, B-cell-depleted T cells, or PBMCs. Subjects who had been exposed to COVID-19, were actively infected with it, or had recovered from it provided the deeply sampled blood TCRbeta repertoires that made up the dataset. The repertoires were released in a freely available public database meant as a resource for research on the immune response to SARS-CoV-2. Samples came from the ongoing ImmuneRACE study (first 160 participants) plus 1,254 subjects from 6 global collaborators. A de-identified subject ID, COVID-19 status, age in years and sex were almost always included in the sample metadata. Where HLA class I and class II types were available, the types were taken from metadata supplied by the sample provider, not from assay-based typing.

The immunoSEQ Assay, a bias-controlled multiplex PCR, was used to amplify TCRbeta CDR3 regions from genomic DNA. As for the original processing: Nucleated cell counts per sample were estimated from amplification of reference gene primers within the assay. To quantify the absolute abundance of each unique TCRbeta CDR3 rearrangement, sequence reads were collapsed and filtered. Productive Simpson clonality was computed per sample as the square root of Simpson's diversity index over productive rearrangements. TCRdb took this table from immuneACCESS and kept in-frame rearrangements with V and J called. Such tables lack part of the clones; where checked against another copy, unresolved V genes explain under half of the gap, and the rest is unexplained. V and J calls and clone size are given by that table; D and trimming were obtained from the DNA. The sample table records about 68,000 clones; more than 75% of these occur just once. Approximately 6% of the sample rests with the top ten.

In the case of this clone: Its specific antigen is unknown. Base qualities are missing; no much larger clone stands one base away.

There are 13 amino acids in the CDR3, from cysteine to phenylalanine inclusive. Only CDR3 DNA remains: 39 bases, in frame from the first base. The germline V gene sets CDR1 to SQVTM and CDR2 to ANQGSEA. Trimming at the junction amounts to 6 bases on V and 6 bases on J, and the germline ends lie 15 bases apart. Collaborating institutions collected whole blood in K2EDTA tubes following their own protocols. For TCRbeta analysis, collaborators shipped samples in one of three forms: frozen whole blood, isolated PBMCs, or DNA extracted from either of those sample types. The study at large found these results: Clinical and demographic metadata were provided uncurated, with the amount varying by source and participant.

Sequenced: peripheral blood. The chain couples TRBV29-1 to TRBJ2-1; the D segment could be TRBD2, given 5 matching bases. The sequence came from a woman aged 55-70 years with acute or convalescent COVID-19. The CDR3 has the sequence CSVSATRGNEQFF. The DNA sequence is given as TGCAGCGTCTCTGCTACTCGGGGCAATGAGCAGTTCTTC.